The 3 T cell receptor beta chains in this list originate from one sample, sequenced in a study of blood T cell repertoires in COVID-19. TCRdb's table, derived via immunoSEQ multiplex PCR, lists solely in-frame clones and lacks some. The sample has roughly 140,000 clones; 70% to 90% are singletons. Sequences were obtained from peripheral blood. Receptors originate from a man between 65 and 80 years old with acute or convalescent COVID-19.

This clone has just one count. As DNA, the CDR3 is TGTGCCAGCAGCTTAACGGTGGGCACGGCCGGGGAGCTGTTTTTT. Its protein is CASSLTVGTAGELFF. The genes are TRBV11-2 and TRBJ2-2; D not resolved. From germline, CDR1 is SGHAT and CDR2 FQNNGV. The CDR3 extends over 15 amino acids. V lost 2 bases, J lost 6 bases, and 13 bases lay in between.

This clone was detected once. The chain joins TRBV11-1 to TRBJ2-3, with D possibly matching TRBD1 (6 bases). This CDR3 comprises 16 residues. V was pared by 2 bases and J by 2 bases, with 14 bases between. Germline-derived CDR1 and CDR2 are SGHAT and FQDESV (reference sequence). The CDR3: CASSLRQVPSTDTQYF. As DNA, the CDR3 is TGTGCCAGCAGCTTACGACAGGTTCCGTCCACAGATACGCAGTATTTT.

V usage is TRBV11-2 and J usage is TRBJ2-2; 10 bases are shared with TRBD2. CDR1 is SGHAT and CDR2 is FQNNGV in the germline V gene. V gave up 6 bases and J gave up 3 bases; unmatched junction bases: 4. CDR3 length equals 15 residues. This CDR3 reads CASRGLADYTGELFF. CDR3 bases: TGTGCCAGCAGAGGACTAGCGGACTACACCGGGGAGCTGTTTTTT.